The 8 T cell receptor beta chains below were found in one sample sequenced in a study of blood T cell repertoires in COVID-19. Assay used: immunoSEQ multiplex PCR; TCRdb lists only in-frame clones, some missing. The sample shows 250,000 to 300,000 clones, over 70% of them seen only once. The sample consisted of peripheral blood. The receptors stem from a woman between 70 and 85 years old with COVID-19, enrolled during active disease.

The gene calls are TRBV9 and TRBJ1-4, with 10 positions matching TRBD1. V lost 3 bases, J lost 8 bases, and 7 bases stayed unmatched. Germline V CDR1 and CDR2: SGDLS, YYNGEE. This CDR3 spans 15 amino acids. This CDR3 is CASSAGQGGSEKLFF. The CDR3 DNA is TGTGCCAGCAGCGCCGGACAGGGGGGGTCGGAAAAACTGTTTTTT. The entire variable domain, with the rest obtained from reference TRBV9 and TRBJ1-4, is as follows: DSGVTQTPKHLITATGQRVTLRCSPRSGDLSVYWYQQSLDQGLQFLIQYYNGEERAKGNILERFSAQQFPDLHSELNLSSLELGDSALYFCASSAGQGGSEKLFFGSGTQLSVL.

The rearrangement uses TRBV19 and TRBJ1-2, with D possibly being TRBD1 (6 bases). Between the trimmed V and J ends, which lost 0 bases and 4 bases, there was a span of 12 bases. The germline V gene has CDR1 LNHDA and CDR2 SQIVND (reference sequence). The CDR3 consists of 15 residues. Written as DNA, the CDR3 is TGTGCCAGTAGTATAGACCCACAGGGCGGCTATGGCTACACCTTC. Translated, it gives CASSIDPQGGYGYTF.

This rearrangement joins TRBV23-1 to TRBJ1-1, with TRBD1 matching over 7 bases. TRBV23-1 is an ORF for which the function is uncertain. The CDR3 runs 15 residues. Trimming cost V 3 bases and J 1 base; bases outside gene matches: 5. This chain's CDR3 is CASSHQQGQNTEAFF. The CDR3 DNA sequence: TGCGCCAGCAGTCACCAACAGGGGCAGAACACTGAAGCTTTCTTT.

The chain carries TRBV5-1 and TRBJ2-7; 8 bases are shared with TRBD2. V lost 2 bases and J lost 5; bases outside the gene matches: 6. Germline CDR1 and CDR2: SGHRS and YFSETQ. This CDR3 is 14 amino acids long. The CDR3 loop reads CASSLGGTRDEQYF. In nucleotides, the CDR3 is TGCGCCAGCAGCTTAGGGGGGACTAGAGACGAGCAGTACTTC.

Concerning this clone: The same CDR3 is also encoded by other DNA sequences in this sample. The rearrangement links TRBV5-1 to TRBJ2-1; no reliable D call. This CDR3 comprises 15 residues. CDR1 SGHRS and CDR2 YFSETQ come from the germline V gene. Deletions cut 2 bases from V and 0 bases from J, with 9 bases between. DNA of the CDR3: TGCGCCAGCAGCTTCTCGGGTAGCTCCTACAATGAGCAGTTCTTC. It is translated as CASSFSGSSYNEQFF. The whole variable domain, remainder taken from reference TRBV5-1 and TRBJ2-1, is KAGVTQTPRYLIKTRGQQVTLSCSPISGHRSVSWYQQTPGQGLQFLFEYFSETQRNKGNFPGRFSGRQFSNSRSEMNVSTLELGDSALYLCASSFSGSSYNEQFFGPGTRLTVL.

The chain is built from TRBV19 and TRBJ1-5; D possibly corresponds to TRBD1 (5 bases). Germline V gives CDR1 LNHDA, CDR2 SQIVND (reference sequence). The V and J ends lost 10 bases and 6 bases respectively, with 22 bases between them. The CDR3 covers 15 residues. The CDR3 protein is CATKSTGVMVQPQHF. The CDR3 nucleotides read TGTGCCACAAAATCTACAGGTGTGATGGTTCAGCCCCAGCATTTT.

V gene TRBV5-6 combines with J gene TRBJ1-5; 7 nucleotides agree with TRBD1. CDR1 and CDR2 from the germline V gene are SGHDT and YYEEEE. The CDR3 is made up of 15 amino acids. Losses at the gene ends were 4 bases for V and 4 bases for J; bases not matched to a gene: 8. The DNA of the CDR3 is TGTGCCAGCAGCCCACCGACAGGGAGGAATCAGCCCCAGCATTTT. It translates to CASSPPTGRNQPQHF.

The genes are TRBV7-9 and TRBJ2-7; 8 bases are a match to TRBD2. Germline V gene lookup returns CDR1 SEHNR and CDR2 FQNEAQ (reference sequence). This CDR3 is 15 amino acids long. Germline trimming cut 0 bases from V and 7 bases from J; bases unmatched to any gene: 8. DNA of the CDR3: TGTGCCAGCAGCTTAGCGTCGGCGGGAGGAAGAGAGCAGTACTTC. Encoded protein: CASSLASAGGREQYF.